This is a list of T cell receptor beta chains from one sample in a study of blood T cell repertoires in COVID-19. TCRdb's table, derived via immunoSEQ multiplex PCR, lists solely in-frame clones and lacks some. The sample records roughly 230,000 clones, 83% being singletons. The sequencing sample was made of peripheral blood. These receptors originate from a human donor in a cohort sampled during active COVID-19. CDR3s include the opening cysteine and the closing phenylalanine or tryptophan. Fields, in order: V gene, clone size, D gene, J gene, CDR3 protein, CDR3 DNA. A D gene is named only where the DNA matches it firmly. The size entry is marked missing in some rows and otherwise reads once, few, many or a size class.

>TRBV19|.|.|TRBJ2-1
CASSAAGNYNEQFF
TGTGCCAGTTCGGCGGCGGGGAATTACAATGAGCAGTTCTTC
>TRBV28|few|TRBD1|TRBJ2-1
CASRRTGTGTHEQFF
TGTGCCAGCAGGAGAACCGGGACAGGGACCCATGAGCAGTTCTTC
>TRBV29-1|few|.|TRBJ2-7
CSVSSGSSSSYEQYF
TGCAGCGTGAGCTCAGGGTCTTCGTCCTCCTACGAGCAGTACTTC
>TRBV12-5|.|TRBD1|TRBJ2-2
CASGLVTGGTGELFF
TGTGCTAGTGGTTTGGTAACAGGGGGCACCGGGGAGCTGTTTTTT
>TRBV6-5|.|.|TRBJ2-7
CASSPDTPKQYF
TGTGCCAGCAGTCCTGACACCCCAAAGCAGTACTTC
>TRBV19|.|.|TRBJ1-1
CASSRAASQNTEAFF
TGTGCCAGTAGTAGGGCCGCCAGTCAGAACACTGAAGCTTTCTTT
>TRBV18|.|.|TRBJ1-1
CASSPPNMGRNTEAFF
TGTGCCAGCTCACCACCTAATATGGGGCGTAACACTGAAGCTTTCTTT
>TRBV2|once|TRBD1|TRBJ1-3
CASNIRTGRGNTIYF
TGTGCCAGCAATATTAGGACAGGGCGCGGAAACACCATATATTTT
>TRBV2|few|.|TRBJ1-2
CASSEAQGRSYGYTF
TGTGCCAGCAGTGAAGCGCAGGGGAGAAGCTATGGCTACACCTTC
>TRBV5-6|.|TRBD1|TRBJ2-7
CASIRDRGHFGSYEQYF
TGTGCCAGCATCCGGGACAGGGGGCATTTTGGGTCCTACGAGCAGTACTTC
>TRBV10-3|.|.|TRBJ1-2
CAISRFEGGYTF
TGTGCCATCAGTAGATTTGAGGGAGGCTACACCTTC
>TRBV20-1|.|.|TRBJ2-1
CSARVYNEQFF
TGCAGTGCCAGGGTCTACAATGAGCAGTTCTTC